The rows below give T cell receptor beta chains drawn from one sample of a study of T-cell reconstitution after alpha-beta-depleted transplantation in children. TCRdb used MiXCR to reprocess the PCR reads, holding one entry per CDR3 protein. This table holds around 440,000 distinct CDR3 sequences, 10% to 13% found once. Material: PBMCs, obtained before TCRalphabeta/CD19-depleted stem cell transplant. The source of these receptors is a child aged 2 to 15 with inherited bone marrow failure, due to receive a stem cell transplant. Each CDR3 is given with its conserved first and last residue. The D gene is left open where the match is weak. Clone size, where shown, is once, few, many, or a class for clones that have expanded.

j_call d_call v_call clone_size cdr3_aa cdr3_nt
TRBJ2-1 . TRBV7-8 few CASTEHVPGYNEQFF TGTGCCAGCACCGAACACGTCCCGGGGTACAATGAGCAGTTCTTC
TRBJ2-1 . TRBV20-1 many CSAAGARPFF TGCAGTGCGGCAGGGGCCCGTCCGTTCTTC
TRBJ2-3 . TRBV7-2 . CASRQTATDTQYF TGTGCCAGCCGGCAGACCGCCACAGATACGCAGTATTTT
TRBJ2-1 TRBD2 TRBV7-2 many CASSSSGSRDNEQFF TGTGCCAGCAGTTCTAGCGGGAGTCGGGACAATGAGCAGTTCTTC
TRBJ1-6 . TRBV12-3/TRBV12-4 . CASSAEGFGSPLHF TGTGCCAGCAGTGCCGAAGGGTTCGGTTCACCCCTCCACTTT
TRBJ2-1 . TRBV11-1 many CASSLTGRTAVPYNEQFF TGTGCCAGCAGCCTGACAGGGAGGACGGCGGTCCCCTACAATGAGCAGTTCTTC
TRBJ2-2 . TRBV11-2 many CASSWGVLMNTGELFF TGTGCCAGCAGCTGGGGGGTATTAATGAACACCGGGGAGCTGTTTTTT
TRBJ2-3 TRBD2 TRBV7-2 many CASSILAGGLADTQYF TGTGCCAGCAGCATACTAGCGGGAGGGCTAGCTGATACGCAGTATTTT
TRBJ2-4 . TRBV4-1 many CASSQPGRGTKNIQYF TGCGCCAGCAGCCAACCGGGACGGGGAACCAAAAACATTCAGTACTTC
TRBJ1-5 . TRBV6-1 . CASAEGFENQPQHF TGTGCCAGCGCCGAAGGTTTCGAGAATCAGCCCCAGCATTTT
TRBJ2-5 . TRBV15 many CATSRDLGAAQETQYF TGTGCCACCAGCAGAGATCTAGGAGCGGCTCAAGAGACCCAGTACTTC
TRBJ2-3 TRBD1 TRBV12-3/TRBV12-4 many CASRTPGQGTDTQYF TGTGCCAGCAGGACCCCGGGACAGGGGACAGATACGCAGTATTTT
TRBJ2-2 . TRBV20-1 many CSGVRAGELFF TGCAGCGGAGTCCGGGCCGGGGAGCTGTTTTTT
TRBJ2-7 TRBD2 TRBV6-5 . CASSYEPTSGRYEQYF TGTGCCAGCAGTTACGAACCGACTAGCGGGAGGTACGAGCAGTACTTC
TRBJ2-1 TRBD1 TRBV30 many CAWGTGGGRWIF TGTGCCTGGGGGACAGGGGGCGGCAGGTGGATCTTC
TRBJ2-7 . TRBV30 many CAWSPVQPYEQYF TGTGCCTGGAGTCCTGTTCAACCCTACGAGCAGTACTTC
TRBJ2-6 . TRBV9 many CASSVAGANVLTF TGTGCCAGCAGCGTAGCTGGGGCCAACGTCCTGACTTTC
TRBJ2-7 . TRBV5-6 few CASSLWQGNEQYF TGTGCCAGCAGCTTGTGGCAGGGAAACGAGCAGTACTTC
TRBJ1-6 . TRBV4-3 many CASSQDDNSPLHF TGCGCCAGCAGCCAAGATGATAATTCACCCCTCCACTTT
TRBJ1-1 . TRBV7-9 . CASSLAQVGQEAFF TGTGCCAGCAGCTTAGCGCAGGTAGGGCAGGAAGCTTTCTTT
TRBJ2-3 . TRBV15 many CATSRAKQVTQYF TGTGCCACCAGCAGAGCGAAACAAGTTACGCAGTATTTT
TRBJ1-2 TRBD1 TRBV19 . CASSRTGADGYTF TGTGCCAGTAGCAGGACAGGGGCTGATGGCTACACCTTC
TRBJ2-5 TRBD2 TRBV28 . CASSLLAGRGETQYF TGTGCCAGCAGTTTGCTAGCGGGACGGGGAGAGACCCAGTACTTC
TRBJ1-5 . TRBV7-2 . CASSLKPAGNQPQHF TGTGCCAGCAGCTTAAAGCCGGCGGGCAATCAGCCCCAGCATTTT
TRBJ2-2 . TRBV5-6 . CASSAGGGTGELFF TGTGCCAGCAGCGCAGGAGGTGGCACCGGGGAGCTGTTTTTT
TRBJ1-5 . TRBV12-3/TRBV12-4 many CASSPRKGEGASNQPQHF TGTGCCAGCAGTCCCCGAAAAGGCGAAGGCGCAAGCAATCAGCCCCAGCATTTT
TRBJ2-3 TRBD2 TRBV6-2/TRBV6-3 many CASSLAGVPDTQYF TGTGCCAGCAGTCTAGCGGGAGTGCCAGATACGCAGTATTTT
TRBJ2-7 TRBD1 TRBV5-6 . CASSLVGQRQYEQYF TGTGCCAGCAGCTTGGTGGGACAGAGACAATACGAGCAGTACTTC
TRBJ1-1 TRBD1 TRBV20-1 many CSAYDRVNTEAFF TGCAGTGCTTACGACAGGGTGAACACTGAAGCTTTCTTT
TRBJ2-2 . TRBV9 many CASSPFDLPSAGELFF TGTGCCAGCAGCCCTTTTGACCTACCAAGTGCCGGGGAGCTGTTTTTT
TRBJ1-5 . TRBV20-1 few CSASSDSNQPQHF TGCAGTGCTAGTTCTGATAGCAATCAGCCCCAGCATTTT
TRBJ2-6 . TRBV12-3/TRBV12-4 many CASSPRLPGANVLTF TGTGCCAGCAGCCCAAGACTCCCTGGGGCCAACGTCCTGACTTTC
TRBJ2-3 TRBD1 TRBV11-2 few CASSLVAGGRFGPDTQYF TGTGCCAGCAGCTTAGTGGCAGGGGGACGATTTGGACCGGATACGCAGTATTTT
TRBJ2-1 TRBD1 TRBV2 few CASPRDRRYNEQFF TGTGCCAGCCCCCGGGACAGGCGTTACAATGAGCAGTTCTTC
TRBJ2-3 TRBD2 TRBV4-3 many CASSQDGLGPDTQYF TGCGCCAGCAGCCAAGATGGACTAGGCCCAGATACGCAGTATTTT
TRBJ2-7 . TRBV7-9 few CASSLGWGERYEQYF TGTGCCAGCAGCTTGGGGTGGGGGGAGAGGTACGAGCAGTACTTC
TRBJ2-1 . TRBV12-3/TRBV12-4 . CASTEITSYNEQFF TGTGCCAGCACAGAGATTACCTCCTACAATGAGCAGTTCTTC
TRBJ1-4 . TRBV12-3/TRBV12-4 . CASSLLGRANEKLFF TGTGCCAGCAGTTTACTTGGCAGGGCTAATGAAAAACTGTTTTTT
TRBJ2-3 TRBD2 TRBV4-2 . CASSQEYGRVTDTQYF TGTGCCAGCAGCCAAGAGTACGGGAGGGTCACAGATACGCAGTATTTT
TRBJ2-1 . TRBV12-3/TRBV12-4 few CASSFAGGEQFF TGTGCCAGCAGTTTCGCGGGCGGTGAGCAGTTCTTC
TRBJ2-2 TRBD1 TRBV5-6 many CASSLVDRGSGELFF TGTGCCAGCAGCTTGGTGGACAGGGGCAGCGGGGAGCTGTTTTTT
TRBJ2-7 TRBD2 TRBV6-2/TRBV6-3 many CASSYSRTSTHEQYF TGTGCCAGCAGTTACTCCAGGACTAGCACCCACGAGCAGTACTTC
TRBJ2-5 . TRBV11-2 many CASSLDSETQYF TGTGCCAGCAGCTTAGATTCGGAGACCCAGTACTTC
TRBJ2-2 . TRBV7-2 many CASSLAAGILSGELFF TGTGCCAGCAGCTTAGCGGCGGGGATACTTAGTGGGGAGCTGTTTTTT
TRBJ1-1 . TRBV29-1 many CSVEDIGTEAFF TGCAGCGTTGAAGATATTGGGACTGAAGCTTTCTTT
TRBJ2-2 . TRBV6-1 few CASGMRNTGELFF TGTGCCAGCGGGATGAGAAACACCGGGGAGCTGTTTTTT
TRBJ2-7 . TRBV7-8 many CASSLPPLSYEQYF TGTGCCAGCAGCTTGCCCCCCCTCTCCTACGAGCAGTACTTC
TRBJ2-7 TRBD1 TRBV7-9 many CASSFFPGQGIDEQYF TGTGCCAGCAGCTTCTTTCCGGGACAGGGGATAGACGAGCAGTACTTC
TRBJ2-1 TRBD2 TRBV7-2 few CASSLASGSRNEQFF TGTGCCAGCAGCTTAGCTAGCGGGAGTAGAAATGAGCAGTTCTTC
TRBJ1-1 . TRBV27 many CASSLLGGGTEAFF TGTGCCAGCAGTTTATTGGGGGGCGGCACTGAAGCTTTCTTT
TRBJ2-7 . TRBV20-1 few CSASRELPYEQYF TGCAGTGCTAGTAGAGAACTCCCCTACGAGCAGTACTTC
TRBJ2-7 TRBD2 TRBV7-2 many CASSSGLAGGSYEQYF TGTGCCAGCAGCTCTGGACTAGCGGGAGGATCCTACGAGCAGTACTTC
TRBJ2-3 . TRBV28 many CASSLYESSTGFADTQYF TGTGCCAGCAGTTTATATGAGTCTAGCACCGGATTCGCAGATACGCAGTATTTT
TRBJ1-6 . TRBV25-1 . CASSVAGNPNSPLHF TGTGCCAGCAGTGTAGCAGGGAATCCCAATTCACCCCTCCACTTT